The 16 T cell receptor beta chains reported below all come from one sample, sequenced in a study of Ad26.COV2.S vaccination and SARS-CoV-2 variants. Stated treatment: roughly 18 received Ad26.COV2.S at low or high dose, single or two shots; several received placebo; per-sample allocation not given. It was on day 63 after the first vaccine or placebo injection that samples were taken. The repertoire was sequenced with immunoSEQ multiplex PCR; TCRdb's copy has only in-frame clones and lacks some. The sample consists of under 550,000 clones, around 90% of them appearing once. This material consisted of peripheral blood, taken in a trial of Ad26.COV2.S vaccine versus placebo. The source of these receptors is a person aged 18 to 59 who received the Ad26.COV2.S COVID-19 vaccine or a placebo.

Here the CDR3 DNA reads TGTGCCAGCAGCTCCGGACTAGCCGGGGAGACCCAGTACTTC. Translated, it gives CASSSGLAGETQYF. The chain carries TRBV9 and TRBJ2-5; TRBD2 agrees at 8 bases. This CDR3 comprises 14 residues. The trim removed 4 bases at V and 5 bases at J, leaving 7 bases unmatched. Germline CDR1 SGDLS, CDR2 YYNGEE.

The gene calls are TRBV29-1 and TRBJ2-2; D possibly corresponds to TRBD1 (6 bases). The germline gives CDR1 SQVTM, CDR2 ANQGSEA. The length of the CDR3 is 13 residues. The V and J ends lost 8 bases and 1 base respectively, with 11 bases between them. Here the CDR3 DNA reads TGCAGCACTGCGGACAGGAACACCGGGGAGCTGTTTTTT. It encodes CSTADRNTGELFF.

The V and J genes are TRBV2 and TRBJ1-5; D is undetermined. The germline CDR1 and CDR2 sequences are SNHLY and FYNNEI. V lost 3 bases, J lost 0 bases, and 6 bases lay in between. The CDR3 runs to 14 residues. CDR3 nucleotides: TGTGCCAGCAGTGACCAATATAGCAATCAGCCCCAGCATTTT. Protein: CASSDQYSNQPQHF.

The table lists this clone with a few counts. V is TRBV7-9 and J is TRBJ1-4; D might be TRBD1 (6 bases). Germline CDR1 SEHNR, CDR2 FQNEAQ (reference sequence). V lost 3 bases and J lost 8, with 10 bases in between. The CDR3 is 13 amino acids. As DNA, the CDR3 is TGTGCCAGCAGCTTTCGACAGGAAGAAAAACTGTTTTTT. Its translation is CASSFRQEEKLFF.

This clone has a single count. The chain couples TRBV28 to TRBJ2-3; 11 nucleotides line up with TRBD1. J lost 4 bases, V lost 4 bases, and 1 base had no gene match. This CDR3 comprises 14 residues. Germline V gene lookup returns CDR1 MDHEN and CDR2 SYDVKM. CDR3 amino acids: CASSSDRGPDTQYF. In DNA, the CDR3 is TGTGCCAGCAGTTCGGACAGGGGGCCAGATACGCAGTATTTT. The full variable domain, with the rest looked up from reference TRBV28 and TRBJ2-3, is DVKVTQSSRYLVKRTGEKVFLECVQDMDHENMFWYRQDPGLGLRLIYFSYDVKMKEKGDIPEGYSVSREKKERFSLILESASTNQTSMYLCASSSDRGPDTQYFGPGTRLTVL.

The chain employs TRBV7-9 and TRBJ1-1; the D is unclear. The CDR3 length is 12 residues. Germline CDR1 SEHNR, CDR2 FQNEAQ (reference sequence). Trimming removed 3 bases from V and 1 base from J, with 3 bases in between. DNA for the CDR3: TGTGCCAGCAGCTTCCAGAACACTGAAGCTTTCTTT. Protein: CASSFQNTEAFF.

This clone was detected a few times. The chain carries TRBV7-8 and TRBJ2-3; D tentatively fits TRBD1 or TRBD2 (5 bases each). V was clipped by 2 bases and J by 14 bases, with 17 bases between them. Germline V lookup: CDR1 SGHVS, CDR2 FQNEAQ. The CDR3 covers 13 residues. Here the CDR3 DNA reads TGTGCCAGCAGCTTATCCCCCCGGGACCCTCGGTATTTT. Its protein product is CASSLSPRDPRYF.

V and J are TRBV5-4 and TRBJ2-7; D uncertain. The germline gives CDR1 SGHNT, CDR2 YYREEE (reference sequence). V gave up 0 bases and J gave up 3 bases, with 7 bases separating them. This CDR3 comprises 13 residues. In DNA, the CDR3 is TGTGCCAGCAGCTTGGGGGCCTTCTACGAGCAGTACTTC. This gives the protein CASSLGAFYEQYF.

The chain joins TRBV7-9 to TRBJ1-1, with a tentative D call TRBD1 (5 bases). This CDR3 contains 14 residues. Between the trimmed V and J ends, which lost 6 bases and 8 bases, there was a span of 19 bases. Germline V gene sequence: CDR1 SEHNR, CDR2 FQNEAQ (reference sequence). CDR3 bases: TGTGCCAGCAGGGGCTTCGGGACGGATGAAGAAGCTTTCTTT. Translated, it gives CASRGFGTDEEAFF.

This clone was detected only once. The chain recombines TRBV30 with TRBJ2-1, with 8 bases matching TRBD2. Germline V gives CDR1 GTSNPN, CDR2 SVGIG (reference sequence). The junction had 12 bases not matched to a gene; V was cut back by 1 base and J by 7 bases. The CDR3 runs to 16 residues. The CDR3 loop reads CAWSGKGSGRRNEQFF. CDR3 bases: TGTGCCTGGAGTGGAAAAGGGAGCGGGAGACGTAATGAGCAGTTCTTC.

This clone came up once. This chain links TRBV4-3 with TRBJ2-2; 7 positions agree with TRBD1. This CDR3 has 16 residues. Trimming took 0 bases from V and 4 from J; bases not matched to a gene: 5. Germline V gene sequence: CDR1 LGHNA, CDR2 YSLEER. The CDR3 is CASSQDSRQGTGELFF. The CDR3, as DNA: TGCGCCAGCAGCCAAGATAGCCGACAGGGCACCGGGGAGCTGTTTTTT.

CDR3: CASSSRPPYSGNTIYF. The CDR3 DNA reads TGTGCCAGCAGTTCACGACCTCCCTACTCTGGAAACACCATATATTTT. This chain links TRBV27 with TRBJ1-3; no clear D gene. Germline lookup yields CDR1 MNHEY and CDR2 SMNVEV (reference sequence). V lost 4 bases to trimming and J lost 0 bases, with 13 bases between them. The CDR3 has 16 amino acids.

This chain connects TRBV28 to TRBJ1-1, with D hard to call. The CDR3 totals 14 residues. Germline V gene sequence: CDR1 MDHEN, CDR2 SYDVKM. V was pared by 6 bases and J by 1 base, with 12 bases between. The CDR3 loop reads CASSPTVRNTEAFF. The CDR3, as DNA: TGTGCCAGCAGCCCAACAGTAAGGAACACTGAAGCTTTCTTT.

The chain's CDR3 is CATSDPARGETQYF. In DNA form, the CDR3 reads TGTGCCACCAGTGACCCCGCCAGGGGAGAGACCCAGTACTTC. This sequence joins TRBV24-1 and TRBJ2-5, with D perhaps TRBD1 (6 bases). Trimming took 4 bases from V and 4 from J, leaving 12 bases between them. The CDR3 is 14 residues long. In germline, CDR1 is KGHDR, CDR2 SFDVKD.

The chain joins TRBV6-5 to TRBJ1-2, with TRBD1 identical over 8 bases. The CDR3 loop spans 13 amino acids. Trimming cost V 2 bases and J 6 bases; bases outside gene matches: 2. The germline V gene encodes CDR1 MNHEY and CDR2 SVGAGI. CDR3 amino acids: CASSYDRGDGYTF. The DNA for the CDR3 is TGTGCCAGCAGTTACGACAGGGGAGATGGCTACACCTTC.

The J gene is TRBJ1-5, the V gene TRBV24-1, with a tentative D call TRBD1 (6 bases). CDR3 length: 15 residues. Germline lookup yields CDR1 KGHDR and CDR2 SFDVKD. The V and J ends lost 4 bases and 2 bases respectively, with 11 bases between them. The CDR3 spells CATSESGVGNQPQHF. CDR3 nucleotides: TGTGCCACCAGTGAGTCAGGGGTCGGCAATCAGCCCCAGCATTTT.